This TCR beta chain comes out of a study of blood T cell repertoires in COVID-19. The V gene lost 0 bases and the J gene lost 2 bases, with 23 bases spanning the gap. CDR1 and CDR2 from the germline V gene are SGHRS and YFSETQ. This CDR3 comprises 20 residues. Profiling relied on immunoSEQ multiplex PCR, and the TCRdb table lists in-frame clones only, not all of them. The sample has some 390,000 clones, around 91% seen once. The origin of this receptor is a middle-aged woman with COVID-19, enrolled during active disease. The rearrangement links TRBV5-1 to TRBJ2-2, with a weak D call TRBD2 (5 bases). The source material was peripheral blood. CDR3 protein: CASSLGSGNGVTLNTGELFF. DNA for the CDR3: TGCGCCAGCAGCTTGGGATCCGGGAACGGAGTGACCTTAAACACCGGGGAGCTGTTTTTT. Full variable domain (missing parts from reference TRBV5-1 and TRBJ2-2): KAGVTQTPRYLIKTRGQQVTLSCSPISGHRSVSWYQQTPGQGLQFLFEYFSETQRNKGNFPGRFSGRQFSNSRSEMNVSTLELGDSALYLCASSLGSGNGVTLNTGELFFGEGSRLTVL.